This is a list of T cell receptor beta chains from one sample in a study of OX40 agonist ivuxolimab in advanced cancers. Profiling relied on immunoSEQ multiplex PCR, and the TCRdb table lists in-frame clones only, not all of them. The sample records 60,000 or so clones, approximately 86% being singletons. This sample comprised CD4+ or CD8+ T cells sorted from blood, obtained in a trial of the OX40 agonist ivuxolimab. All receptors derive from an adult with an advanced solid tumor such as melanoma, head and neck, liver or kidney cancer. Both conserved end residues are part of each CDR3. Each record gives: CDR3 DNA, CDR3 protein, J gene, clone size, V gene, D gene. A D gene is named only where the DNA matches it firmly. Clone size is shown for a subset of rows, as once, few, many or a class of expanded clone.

cdr3_nt: TGTGCCAGTACCACAGGCTTCCTTGATGGCTACACCTTC
cdr3_aa: CASTTGFLDGYTF
j_call: TRBJ1-2
clone_size: -
v_call: TRBV19
d_call: -

cdr3_nt: TGTGCCAGCAGCTTACCCGGCGCAGATACGCAGTATTTT
cdr3_aa: CASSLPGADTQYF
j_call: TRBJ2-3
clone_size: few
v_call: TRBV11-3
d_call: -

cdr3_nt: TGCGCCAGCAGTCAATCGTCGGTTAACTATGGCTACACCTTC
cdr3_aa: CASSQSSVNYGYTF
j_call: TRBJ1-2
clone_size: -
v_call: TRBV23-1
d_call: -

cdr3_nt: TGTGCCAGCAGCTTAATGGGTAACTATGGCTACACCTTC
cdr3_aa: CASSLMGNYGYTF
j_call: TRBJ1-2
clone_size: once
v_call: TRBV11-2
d_call: -

cdr3_nt: TGCAGTGCCGTGACCTACGAGCAGTACTTC
cdr3_aa: CSAVTYEQYF
j_call: TRBJ2-7
clone_size: -
v_call: TRBV20-1
d_call: -

cdr3_nt: TGTGCCAGCAGGAGGCTGTTGCCAGGGAGTCAGCCCCAGCATTTT
cdr3_aa: CASRRLLPGSQPQHF
j_call: TRBJ1-5
clone_size: -
v_call: TRBV28
d_call: -

cdr3_nt: TGTGCCAGTAGTATAGATTCAGGGTTCCTCACCGGGGAGCTGTTTTTT
cdr3_aa: CASSIDSGFLTGELFF
j_call: TRBJ2-2
clone_size: -
v_call: TRBV19
d_call: -

cdr3_nt: TGTGCCAGCAGTGATACAGTCGGCGAGCAGTACTTC
cdr3_aa: CASSDTVGEQYF
j_call: TRBJ2-7
clone_size: -
v_call: TRBV2
d_call: -

cdr3_nt: TGTGCCAGCAGCTCCCGGATGACTAGGAGTATAGATACGCAGTATTTT
cdr3_aa: CASSSRMTRSIDTQYF
j_call: TRBJ2-3
clone_size: -
v_call: TRBV5-4
d_call: -

cdr3_nt: TGTGCCAGCAGTTTAAACATGGTGGGCTATGGCTACACCTTC
cdr3_aa: CASSLNMVGYGYTF
j_call: TRBJ1-2
clone_size: few
v_call: TRBV28
d_call: -

cdr3_nt: TGTGCCAGCAGTTTACGGGCGCTTACTCGTGGCTACACCTTC
cdr3_aa: CASSLRALTRGYTF
j_call: TRBJ1-2
clone_size: -
v_call: TRBV28
d_call: -

cdr3_nt: TGCGCCAGCAGCAGGGCGGGAGGCCCAGATACGCAGTATTTT
cdr3_aa: CASSRAGGPDTQYF
j_call: TRBJ2-3
clone_size: -
v_call: TRBV5-1
d_call: TRBD2

cdr3_nt: TGTGCCAGCAGTGAGGGGCTAGGGGAGCAGTACTTC
cdr3_aa: CASSEGLGEQYF
j_call: TRBJ2-7
clone_size: -
v_call: TRBV2
d_call: -

cdr3_nt: TGTGCCAGCAGGGATTGGACCAGGGGAGGCTACACCTTC
cdr3_aa: CASRDWTRGGYTF
j_call: TRBJ1-2
clone_size: -
v_call: TRBV2
d_call: -

cdr3_nt: TGCGCCAGCAGCCAAGATCGGGGGGTGTCTCAGCCCCAGCATTTT
cdr3_aa: CASSQDRGVSQPQHF
j_call: TRBJ1-5
clone_size: few
v_call: TRBV4-1
d_call: -

cdr3_nt: TGTGCCAGTAGTAGAGGACGGGGCTCCTACAATGAGCAGTTCTTC
cdr3_aa: CASSRGRGSYNEQFF
j_call: TRBJ2-1
clone_size: -
v_call: TRBV19
d_call: -

cdr3_nt: TGCGCCAGCAGCTTGGGAGGGGGCAATCAGCCCCAGCATTTT
cdr3_aa: CASSLGGGNQPQHF
j_call: TRBJ1-5
clone_size: -
v_call: TRBV5-1
d_call: -

cdr3_nt: TGTGCCAGCAGCCCTCAAGCCGGGAGTAATCAGCCCCAGCATTTT
cdr3_aa: CASSPQAGSNQPQHF
j_call: TRBJ1-5
clone_size: -
v_call: TRBV11-2
d_call: -

cdr3_nt: TGTGCCAGCAGCTCGCGGGGGACAGGGGCCTACGAGCAGTACTTC
cdr3_aa: CASSSRGTGAYEQYF
j_call: TRBJ2-7
clone_size: -
v_call: TRBV11-2
d_call: TRBD1

cdr3_nt: TGCAGCGCCCGCGACAGGGGGGGAGCTTTCTTT
cdr3_aa: CSARDRGGAFF
j_call: TRBJ1-1
clone_size: -
v_call: TRBV29-1
d_call: TRBD1

cdr3_nt: TGCGCCAGCAGCTTGGATGCCAGCCAGTACTACGAGCAGTACTTC
cdr3_aa: CASSLDASQYYEQYF
j_call: TRBJ2-7
clone_size: -
v_call: TRBV5-1
d_call: -

cdr3_nt: TGTGCCAGCAGCTTAACGCCGGGACAGGGTCCACCTGAGCAGTTCTTC
cdr3_aa: CASSLTPGQGPPEQFF
j_call: TRBJ2-1
clone_size: -
v_call: TRBV7-2
d_call: TRBD1

cdr3_nt: TGTGCCAGCTCACCACGCAGCGGGAGGGCAACAGATACGCAGTATTTT
cdr3_aa: CASSPRSGRATDTQYF
j_call: TRBJ2-3
clone_size: -
v_call: TRBV18
d_call: TRBD2

cdr3_nt: TGTGCCAGCAGCCTAAGCGGAAAGGGCGCCGGGGAGCTGTTTTTT
cdr3_aa: CASSLSGKGAGELFF
j_call: TRBJ2-2
clone_size: -
v_call: TRBV5-4
d_call: -

cdr3_nt: TGTGCCAGTAGTATCCAAAGGCACGGGTTTACGCAGTATTTT
cdr3_aa: CASSIQRHGFTQYF
j_call: TRBJ2-3
clone_size: -
v_call: TRBV19
d_call: -

cdr3_nt: TGTGCCAGCAGCCAAGACCCGGGACGGCCTGGACACGAGCAGTACTTC
cdr3_aa: CASSQDPGRPGHEQYF
j_call: TRBJ2-7
clone_size: -
v_call: TRBV5-6
d_call: -

cdr3_nt: TGTGCCTGGAAGGCCACGAACACCGGGGAGCTGTTTTTT
cdr3_aa: CAWKATNTGELFF
j_call: TRBJ2-2
clone_size: -
v_call: TRBV30
d_call: -

cdr3_nt: TGCGCCAGCAGCCGGGGACAGGCCCCATCCTACGAGCAGTACTTT
cdr3_aa: CASSRGQAPSYEQYF
j_call: TRBJ2-7
clone_size: -
v_call: TRBV5-1
d_call: TRBD1

cdr3_nt: TGCGCCAGCAATCAAGGTGGGGATAACTATGGCTACACCTTC
cdr3_aa: CASNQGGDNYGYTF
j_call: TRBJ1-2
clone_size: -
v_call: TRBV5-1
d_call: -

cdr3_nt: TGTGCCAGCAGCCAACCTACCGGGACAGGGGGGACGCAGTCTCGTGGCTACACCTTC
cdr3_aa: CASSQPTGTGGTQSRGYTF
j_call: TRBJ1-2
clone_size: -
v_call: TRBV4-2
d_call: TRBD1

cdr3_nt: TGTGCCAGCAGTGAAATAAGGAATCAGGGCTACACCTTC
cdr3_aa: CASSEIRNQGYTF
j_call: TRBJ1-2
clone_size: -
v_call: TRBV6-1
d_call: -

cdr3_nt: TGTGCCAGCAGATTCCACCATGAGCAGTTCTTC
cdr3_aa: CASRFHHEQFF
j_call: TRBJ2-1
clone_size: -
v_call: TRBV28
d_call: -

cdr3_nt: TGTGCCAGCAGCGTCAGACTAGCGGGAGGCGACGGTGAGCAGTTCTTC
cdr3_aa: CASSVRLAGGDGEQFF
j_call: TRBJ2-1
clone_size: -
v_call: TRBV7-8
d_call: TRBD2

cdr3_nt: TGTGCCAGCAGTTACCCGACGGACATACTCTACGAGCAGTACTTC
cdr3_aa: CASSYPTDILYEQYF
j_call: TRBJ2-7
clone_size: -
v_call: TRBV6-9
d_call: -

cdr3_nt: TGTGCCAGCAGCAAAGATCTAAGGACAGGGCCAAATGGCTACACCTTC
cdr3_aa: CASSKDLRTGPNGYTF
j_call: TRBJ1-2
clone_size: -
v_call: TRBV21-1
d_call: -

cdr3_nt: TGCGCCAGCATCGCGGGAGGGCCTCCTTACGAGCAGTACTTC
cdr3_aa: CASIAGGPPYEQYF
j_call: TRBJ2-7
clone_size: -
v_call: TRBV10-2
d_call: TRBD2

cdr3_nt: TGTGCCAGCAGTTTTAGGGGGACAGGGTTGGGAGAGACCCAGTACTTC
cdr3_aa: CASSFRGTGLGETQYF
j_call: TRBJ2-5
clone_size: -
v_call: TRBV27
d_call: TRBD1

cdr3_nt: TGTGCCAGCAGTTCCTATGGCGGGGGAGCCTACAATGAGCAGTTCTTC
cdr3_aa: CASSSYGGGAYNEQFF
j_call: TRBJ2-1
clone_size: -
v_call: TRBV28
d_call: TRBD2

cdr3_nt: TGTGCCAGTAGTAACAGGCCCTACAATCAGCCCCAGCATTTT
cdr3_aa: CASSNRPYNQPQHF
j_call: TRBJ1-5
clone_size: few
v_call: TRBV19
d_call: -

cdr3_nt: TGTGCCAGCAGCCAAGATAACGGTGCCTACGAGCAGTACTTC
cdr3_aa: CASSQDNGAYEQYF
j_call: TRBJ2-7
clone_size: few
v_call: TRBV4-2
d_call: -

cdr3_nt: TGCGCCAGCAGCCAGAATACCAGGGTGTTCAACGAGCAGTACTTC
cdr3_aa: CASSQNTRVFNEQYF
j_call: TRBJ2-7
clone_size: once
v_call: TRBV4-1
d_call: -